Sequencing of this T cell receptor beta chain was carried out in a study of CD8+CD57+ T cells in acquired aplastic anemia. This clonotype was observed many times. The V and J ends lost 6 bases and 5 bases respectively, with 16 bases between them. Germline V CDR1 and CDR2: SNHLY, FYNNEI. The CDR3 length is 14 residues. CDR3 and TCR beta VDJ profiling relied on a genomic DNA template. Each CDR3 protein gets one entry after TCRdb re-called the reads with MiXCR. The sample yields about 220,000 distinct CDR3 sequences, approximately 35% seen once. The source is a human donor in good health, serving as a control. The gene calls are TRBV2 and TRBJ1-1, with D uncertain. Specimen: sorted CD4+, CD8+, or CD8+CD57+ T cells (not recorded which) from PBMCs. CDR3 sequence (DNA): TGTGCCAGCAGAAATAGGGCCCTGGGGACTGAAGCTTTCTTT. This codes for CASRNRALGTEAFF.